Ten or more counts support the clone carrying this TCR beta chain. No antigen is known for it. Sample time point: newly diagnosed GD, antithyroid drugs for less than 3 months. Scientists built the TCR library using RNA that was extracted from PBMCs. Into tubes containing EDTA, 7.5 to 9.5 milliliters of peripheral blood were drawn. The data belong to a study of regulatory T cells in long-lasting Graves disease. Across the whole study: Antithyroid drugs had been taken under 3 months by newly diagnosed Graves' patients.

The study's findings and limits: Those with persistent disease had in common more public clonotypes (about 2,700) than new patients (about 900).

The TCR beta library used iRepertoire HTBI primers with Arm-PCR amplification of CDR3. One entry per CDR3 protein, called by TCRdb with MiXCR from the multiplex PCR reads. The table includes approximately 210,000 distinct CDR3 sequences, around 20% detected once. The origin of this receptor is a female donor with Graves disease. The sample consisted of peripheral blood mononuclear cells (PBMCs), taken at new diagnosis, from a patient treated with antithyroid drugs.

The DNA of the CDR3 is TGTGCCACCGGACAAAAAAGGATGAACACTGAAGCTTTCTTT. Translation gives CATGQKRMNTEAFF. The rearrangement joins TRBV15 to TRBJ1-1; TRBD1 might be the D (5 bases). Trimming removed 8 bases from V and 0 bases from J, with 13 bases in between. CDR3 length: 14 amino acids. From germline, CDR1 is LNHNV and CDR2 YYDKDF (reference sequence).